This is a list of T cell receptor beta chains from one sample in a study of cytomegalovirus exposure and HLA in healthy donors. Repertoires were generated with immunoSEQ multiplex PCR, while TCRdb's copy carries only in-frame clones and drops some. The sample has approximately 95,000 clones; approximately 72% are singletons. Sequencing was done on a sample of PBMCs. The receptors come from a man aged 18 to 35 in good health and CMV-seropositive. Both conserved end residues are part of each CDR3.

cdr3_length: 17; v_call: TRBV4-1; cdr3_aa: CASSQAEMQGPVYGYTF
cdr3_length: 14; v_call: TRBV28; cdr3_aa: CASSLGQAKYEQYF
cdr3_length: 16; v_call: TRBV25-1; cdr3_aa: CASSEFTGAGTGEPFF
cdr3_length: 15; v_call: TRBV28; cdr3_aa: CASSLTGDSNQPQHF
cdr3_length: 15; v_call: TRBV4-1; cdr3_aa: CASSHPGQGTYEQYF
cdr3_length: 12; v_call: TRBV14; cdr3_aa: CASSQVGRVFTF
cdr3_length: 16; v_call: TRBV5-4; cdr3_aa: CASSLAVSGGQETQYF
cdr3_length: 14; v_call: TRBV7-2; cdr3_aa: CASSLEAGGETQYF
cdr3_length: 12; v_call: TRBV5-4; cdr3_aa: CASSLDGETQYF
cdr3_length: 15; v_call: TRBV14; cdr3_aa: CASSQGRLLLGEQYF
cdr3_length: 20; v_call: TRBV19; cdr3_aa: CASRARPRDISSSYNSPLHF
cdr3_length: 14; v_call: TRBV19; cdr3_aa: CASRPTGENSPLHF
cdr3_length: 12; v_call: TRBV6-5; cdr3_aa: CASSYPGGEQYF
cdr3_length: 16; v_call: TRBV5-1; cdr3_aa: CASSLSSDRFYYEQYF
cdr3_length: 15; v_call: TRBV7-3; cdr3_aa: CASSLPTSGTDTQYF
cdr3_length: 16; v_call: TRBV9; cdr3_aa: CASSGTAGASGNEQFF
cdr3_length: 15; v_call: TRBV28; cdr3_aa: CASSPRRGVTYGYTF
cdr3_length: 14; v_call: TRBV28; cdr3_aa: CASRYRDRDQTQYF
cdr3_length: 13; v_call: TRBV2; cdr3_aa: CASGPGQDYEQYF
cdr3_length: 13; v_call: TRBV19; cdr3_aa: CASSTFQNSPLHF
cdr3_length: 14; v_call: TRBV7-2; cdr3_aa: CASGSGTSVDEQYF
cdr3_length: 12; v_call: TRBV29-1; cdr3_aa: CSVEASGYEQYF
cdr3_length: 14; v_call: TRBV7-9; cdr3_aa: CASSSFKTGTEAFF
cdr3_length: 15; v_call: TRBV6-1; cdr3_aa: CASSEAIGGYYGYTF
cdr3_length: 14; v_call: TRBV27; cdr3_aa: CASSLTGYNQPQHF
cdr3_length: 12; v_call: TRBV28; cdr3_aa: CASLKHGTEAFF
cdr3_length: 13; v_call: TRBV5-1; cdr3_aa: CASSSTGSGTQYF
cdr3_length: 14; v_call: TRBV19; cdr3_aa: CASSIIGGDQPQHF
cdr3_length: 16; v_call: TRBV15; cdr3_aa: CATSSPTGSQNEKLFF
cdr3_length: 13; v_call: TRBV10-1; cdr3_aa: CASSVGRMTEQYF
cdr3_length: 13; v_call: TRBV25-1; cdr3_aa: CASSTGYNSPLHF
cdr3_length: 15; v_call: TRBV6-4; cdr3_aa: CASSKSAGGNTEAFF
cdr3_length: 15; v_call: TRBV4-1; cdr3_aa: CASSQGGPQMAEAFF
cdr3_length: 16; v_call: TRBV4-2; cdr3_aa: CASSQDAYQGDTEAFF
cdr3_length: 16; v_call: TRBV25-1; cdr3_aa: CASSEMGQGAWTEAFF
cdr3_length: 14; v_call: TRBV27; cdr3_aa: CASSFGHRNQPQHF